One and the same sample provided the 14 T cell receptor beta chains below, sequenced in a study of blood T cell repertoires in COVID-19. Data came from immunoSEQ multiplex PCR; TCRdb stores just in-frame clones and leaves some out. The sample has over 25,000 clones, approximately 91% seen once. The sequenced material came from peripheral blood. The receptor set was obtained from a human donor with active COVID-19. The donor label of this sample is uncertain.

The CDR3, as DNA: TGTGCCAGCAGTTTGAGGGCGGCTGTCTATGGTGAAAAACTGTTTTTT. This sequence encodes CASSLRAAVYGEKLFF. V usage is TRBV27 and J usage is TRBJ1-4; no reliable D call. The CDR3 has 16 residues. V dropped 3 bases and J dropped 7 bases, with 18 bases sitting between them. Germline CDR1 MNHEY, CDR2 SMNVEV (reference sequence).

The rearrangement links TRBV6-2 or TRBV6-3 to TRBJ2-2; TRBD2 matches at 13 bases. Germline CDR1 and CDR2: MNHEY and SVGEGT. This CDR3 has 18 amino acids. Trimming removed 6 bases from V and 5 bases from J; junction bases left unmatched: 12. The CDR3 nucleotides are TGTGCCAGCAGCCTTGGACTAGCGGGAGTACCTAGGACCGGGGAGCTGTTTTTT. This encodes CASSLGLAGVPRTGELFF.

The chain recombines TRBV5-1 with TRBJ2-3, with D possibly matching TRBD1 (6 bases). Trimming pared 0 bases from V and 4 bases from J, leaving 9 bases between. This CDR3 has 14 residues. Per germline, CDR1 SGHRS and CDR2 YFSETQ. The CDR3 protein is CASSLAGVADTQYF. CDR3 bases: TGCGCCAGCAGCTTGGCAGGGGTGGCAGATACGCAGTATTTT.

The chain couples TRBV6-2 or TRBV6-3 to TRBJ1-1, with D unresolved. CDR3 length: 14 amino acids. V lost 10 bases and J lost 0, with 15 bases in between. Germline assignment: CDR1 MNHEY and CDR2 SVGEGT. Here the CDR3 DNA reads TGTGCCATCAATTCCTCCCCTTTGAACACTGAAGCTTTCTTT. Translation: CAINSSPLNTEAFF.

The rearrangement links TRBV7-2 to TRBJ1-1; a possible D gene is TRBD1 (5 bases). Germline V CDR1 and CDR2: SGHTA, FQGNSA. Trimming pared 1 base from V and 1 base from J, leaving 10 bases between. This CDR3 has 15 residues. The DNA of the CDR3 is TGTGCCAGCAGCTTAGATAGGACACCGAACACTGAAGCTTTCTTT. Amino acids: CASSLDRTPNTEAFF.

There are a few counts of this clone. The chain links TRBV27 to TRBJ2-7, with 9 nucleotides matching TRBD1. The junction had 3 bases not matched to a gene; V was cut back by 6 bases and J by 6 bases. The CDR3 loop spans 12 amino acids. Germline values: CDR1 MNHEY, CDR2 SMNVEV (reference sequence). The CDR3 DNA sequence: TGTGCCAGCAGGAGACAGGGGGGCGAGCAGTACTTC. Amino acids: CASRRQGGEQYF.

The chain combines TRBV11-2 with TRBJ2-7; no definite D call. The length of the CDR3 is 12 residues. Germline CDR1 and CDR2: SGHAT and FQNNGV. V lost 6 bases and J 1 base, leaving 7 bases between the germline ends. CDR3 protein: CASSSTSYEQYF. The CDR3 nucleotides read TGTGCCAGCAGTTCGACTTCCTACGAGCAGTACTTC.

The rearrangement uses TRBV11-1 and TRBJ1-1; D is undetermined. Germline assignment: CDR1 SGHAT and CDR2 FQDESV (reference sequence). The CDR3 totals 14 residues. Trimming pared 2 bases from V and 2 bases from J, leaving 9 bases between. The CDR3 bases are TGTGCCAGCAGCTTAAGAGAGGGTAACACTGAAGCTTTCTTT. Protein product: CASSLREGNTEAFF.

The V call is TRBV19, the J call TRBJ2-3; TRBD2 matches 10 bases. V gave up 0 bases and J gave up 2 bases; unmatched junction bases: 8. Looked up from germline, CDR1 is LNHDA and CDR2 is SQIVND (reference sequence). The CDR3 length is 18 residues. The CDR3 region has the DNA TGTGCCAGTAGTATAGATGGTAGCGGGGGGTGGGTCACAGATACGCAGTATTTT. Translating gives CASSIDGSGGWVTDTQYF.

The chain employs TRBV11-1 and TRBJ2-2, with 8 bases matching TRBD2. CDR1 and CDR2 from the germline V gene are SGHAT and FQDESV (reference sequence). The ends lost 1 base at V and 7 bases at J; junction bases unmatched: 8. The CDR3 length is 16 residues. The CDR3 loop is CASSLDGRDNYGELFF. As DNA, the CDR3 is TGTGCCAGCAGCTTAGACGGGAGGGATAACTACGGGGAGCTGTTTTTT.

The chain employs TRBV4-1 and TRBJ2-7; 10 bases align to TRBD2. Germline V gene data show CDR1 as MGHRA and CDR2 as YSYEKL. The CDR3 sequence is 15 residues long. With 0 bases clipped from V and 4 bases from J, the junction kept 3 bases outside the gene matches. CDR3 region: CASSQETSGLYEQYF. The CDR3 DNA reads TGCGCCAGCAGCCAAGAGACTAGCGGGTTGTACGAGCAGTACTTC.

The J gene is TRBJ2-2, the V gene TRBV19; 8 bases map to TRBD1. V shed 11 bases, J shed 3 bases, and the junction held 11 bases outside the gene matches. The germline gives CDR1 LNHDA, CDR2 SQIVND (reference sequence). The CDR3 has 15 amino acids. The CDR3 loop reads CAGGKTGVDTGELFF. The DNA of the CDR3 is TGTGCCGGAGGGAAGACAGGGGTAGACACCGGGGAGCTGTTTTTT.

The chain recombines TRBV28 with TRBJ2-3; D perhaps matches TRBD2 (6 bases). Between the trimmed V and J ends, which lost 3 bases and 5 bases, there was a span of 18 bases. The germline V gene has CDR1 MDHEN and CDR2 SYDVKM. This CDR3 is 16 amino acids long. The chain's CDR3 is CASSLLGGGVGDTQYF. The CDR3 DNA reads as TGTGCCAGCAGTTTGTTAGGTGGAGGGGTAGGAGATACGCAGTATTTT. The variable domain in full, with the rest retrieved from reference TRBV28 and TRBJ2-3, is DVKVTQSSRYLVKRTGEKVFLECVQDMDHENMFWYRQDPGLGLRLIYFSYDVKMKEKGDIPEGYSVSREKKERFSLILESASTNQTSMYLCASSLLGGGVGDTQYFGPGTRLTVL.

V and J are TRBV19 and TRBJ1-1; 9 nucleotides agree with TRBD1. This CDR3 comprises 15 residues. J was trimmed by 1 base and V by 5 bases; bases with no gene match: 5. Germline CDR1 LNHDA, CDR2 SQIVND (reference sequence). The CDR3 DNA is TGTGCCAGTAGTTTAACGACAGGGGGGAACACTGAAGCTTTCTTT. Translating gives CASSLTTGGNTEAFF.